This T cell receptor (beta chain) was found in a study of CD8 T cells in ankylosing spondylitis. A single record per CDR3 protein comes from TCRdb applying MiXCR to the 5' RACE reads. The table lists about 750,000 distinct CDR3 sequences, around 20% of them singletons, with 15% to 20% in the top ten. In its sample, this clonotype was seen a few times. Its antigen is still unknown. General observations from the study: Characteristic of ankylosing spondylitis blood, it appeared, was a TCR beta motif comprising several highly homologous variants.

V gave up 5 bases and J gave up 1 base, with 13 bases separating them. The CDR3 is 14 amino acids. Per germline, CDR1 SQVTM and CDR2 ANQGSEA. What was sequenced was blood, either unsorted or a sorted T cell fraction (not recorded which). The sequence was collected from a male donor with ankylosing spondylitis. The V and J genes are TRBV29-1 and TRBJ2-3; D is possibly TRBD1 or TRBD2 (6 bases each). The CDR3 loop is CSVRGRGGTDTQYF. CDR3 sequence (DNA): TGCAGCGTTCGGGGGCGGGGAGGCACAGATACGCAGTATTTT.